This T cell receptor beta chain was sequenced for a study of shared clonotypes between healthy human individuals. The CDR3 is 14 residues long. The V and J ends lost 6 bases and 3 bases respectively, with 12 bases between them. CDR1 is MDHEN, CDR2 SYDVKM, per germline. The deep-level immunoSEQ assay was used. For sorted subsets, 150 to 200 ng DNA per replicate equaled 30,000 or so T cell genomes. Assay used: immunoSEQ multiplex PCR; TCRdb lists only in-frame clones, some missing. This table has around 2.5 million clones, more than 85% appearing once. In this sample, this clone turned up once. Its antigen is not identified. Whole-study findings and limits: Among the subsets, naive ones generally showed larger estimated richness than memory ones.

The clonotype comes from a young man in good health. Some clones in this sample may be carry-over from other donors' samples. Specimen: naive CD4+ T cells from PBMCs. Subset meaning: CD45RA+ positively selected. This rearrangement joins TRBV28 to TRBJ1-5; D call uncertain. The CDR3 DNA reads as TGTGCCAGCAGACCCGACGGAGACAATCAGCCCCAGCATTTT. It encodes CASRPDGDNQPQHF.